A selection of T cell receptor beta chains follows, all from one sample in a study of T cell responses to AZD1222 COVID-19 vaccine. Only in-frame clones appear in the TCRdb table, and some are missing; sequencing was by immunoSEQ multiplex PCR. This sample has some 89,000 clones, with 88% found just once. Sequenced here: peripheral blood, sampled on day 0 of MenACWY control vaccination. These receptors all come from an adult in good health. CDR3s include the opening cysteine and the closing phenylalanine or tryptophan. Fields, in order: D gene, V gene, clone size, J gene, CDR3 protein, CDR3 DNA. A D gene is named only where the DNA matches it firmly. Size is stated for part of the rows, as once, few or many counts, or as a class when the clone is expanded.

d_call: -; v_call: TRBV14; clone_size: few; j_call: TRBJ1-2; cdr3_aa: CASSLLRGWNYGYTF; cdr3_nt: TGTGCCAGCAGCCTCCTAAGGGGCTGGAACTATGGCTACACCTTC
d_call: -; v_call: TRBV9; clone_size: -; j_call: TRBJ2-6; cdr3_aa: CASSVEKPGLSGANVLTF; cdr3_nt: TGTGCCAGCAGCGTAGAAAAGCCCGGTCTCTCTGGGGCCAACGTCCTGACTTTC
d_call: TRBD1; v_call: TRBV28; clone_size: -; j_call: TRBJ1-5; cdr3_aa: CASSQGQGAQPQHF; cdr3_nt: TGTGCCAGCAGTCAAGGACAGGGGGCGCAGCCCCAGCATTTT
d_call: TRBD2; v_call: TRBV28; clone_size: -; j_call: TRBJ2-5; cdr3_aa: CASSFTGGSLPQYF; cdr3_nt: TGTGCCAGCAGTTTTACGGGGGGATCCCTCCCCCAGTACTTC
d_call: TRBD2; v_call: TRBV6-6; clone_size: -; j_call: TRBJ2-1; cdr3_aa: CASSQALGGAHNEQFF; cdr3_nt: TGTGCCAGCAGTCAAGCGCTCGGGGGGGCCCACAATGAGCAGTTCTTC
d_call: -; v_call: TRBV19; clone_size: -; j_call: TRBJ1-4; cdr3_aa: CASSDATNEKLFF; cdr3_nt: TGTGCCAGTAGTGATGCAACTAATGAAAAACTGTTTTTT
d_call: -; v_call: TRBV18; clone_size: -; j_call: TRBJ2-1; cdr3_aa: CASSPRVLTGDEQFF; cdr3_nt: TGTGCCAGCTCACCACGGGTATTGACCGGGGATGAGCAGTTCTTC
d_call: -; v_call: TRBV30; clone_size: -; j_call: TRBJ1-1; cdr3_aa: CAWSVSRNTEAFF; cdr3_nt: TGTGCCTGGAGTGTAAGTAGGAACACTGAAGCTTTCTTT
d_call: -; v_call: TRBV10-1; clone_size: -; j_call: TRBJ2-3; cdr3_aa: CASSYSTDTQYF; cdr3_nt: TGCGCCTCGAGTTACAGCACAGATACGCAGTATTTT
d_call: -; v_call: TRBV29-1; clone_size: -; j_call: TRBJ2-3; cdr3_aa: CSAPKAGRADTQYF; cdr3_nt: TGCAGCGCCCCGAAGGCAGGAAGGGCAGATACGCAGTATTTT
d_call: -; v_call: TRBV11-2; clone_size: once; j_call: TRBJ1-1; cdr3_aa: CASEVGLRDTEAFF; cdr3_nt: TGTGCCAGCGAAGTTGGTCTCAGGGACACTGAAGCTTTCTTT
d_call: -; v_call: TRBV5-1; clone_size: -; j_call: TRBJ1-2; cdr3_aa: CASSSTRHRSNYGYTF; cdr3_nt: TGCGCCAGCAGCTCTACTAGACACCGCTCTAACTATGGCTACACCTTC
d_call: TRBD1; v_call: TRBV7-2; clone_size: once; j_call: TRBJ1-3; cdr3_aa: CASSSTGVSGNTIYF; cdr3_nt: TGTGCCAGCAGCTCGACAGGGGTCTCTGGAAACACCATATATTTT
d_call: -; v_call: TRBV24-1; clone_size: -; j_call: TRBJ2-3; cdr3_aa: CATSEPTSTDTQYF; cdr3_nt: TGTGCCACCAGTGAGCCAACTAGCACAGATACGCAGTATTTT
d_call: TRBD2; v_call: TRBV10-3; clone_size: -; j_call: TRBJ2-7; cdr3_aa: CAIGLADSPSYEQYF; cdr3_nt: TGTGCCATAGGACTAGCGGATTCCCCCTCCTACGAGCAGTACTTC
d_call: -; v_call: TRBV7-2; clone_size: -; j_call: TRBJ2-7; cdr3_aa: CASSLKGLADPYF; cdr3_nt: TGTGCCAGCAGCTTAAAGGGATTAGCGGATCCGTACTTC
d_call: TRBD1; v_call: TRBV7-2; clone_size: -; j_call: TRBJ1-2; cdr3_aa: CASSFSGTGFSRYGYTF; cdr3_nt: TGTGCCAGCAGCTTCTCCGGGACAGGGTTTAGCCGGTATGGCTACACCTTC
d_call: TRBD2; v_call: TRBV5-4; clone_size: -; j_call: TRBJ2-7; cdr3_aa: CASSLEAGGSYEQYF; cdr3_nt: TGTGCCAGCAGCTTGGAGGCGGGAGGTAGCTACGAGCAGTACTTC
d_call: -; v_call: TRBV3-1/TRBV3-2; clone_size: -; j_call: TRBJ1-2; cdr3_aa: CASSHFGGGPYTF; cdr3_nt: TGTGCCAGCAGCCATTTTGGGGGGGGTCCCTACACCTTC
d_call: -; v_call: TRBV7-9; clone_size: -; j_call: TRBJ2-1; cdr3_aa: CASSLAGSFNEQFF; cdr3_nt: TGTGCCAGCAGCTTAGCGGGGTCGTTCAATGAGCAGTTCTTC
d_call: TRBD1; v_call: TRBV7-2; clone_size: -; j_call: TRBJ1-2; cdr3_aa: CASNLSPLTGGGGYTF; cdr3_nt: TGTGCCAGCAATCTCTCCCCCCTCACAGGGGGGGGTGGCTACACCTTC
d_call: TRBD1; v_call: TRBV10-3; clone_size: -; j_call: TRBJ2-7; cdr3_aa: CAIRESGTGFSYEQYF; cdr3_nt: TGTGCCATCAGAGAATCCGGGACAGGTTTCTCCTACGAGCAGTACTTC
d_call: TRBD1; v_call: TRBV7-9; clone_size: -; j_call: TRBJ1-2; cdr3_aa: CASSRPGGANYGYTF; cdr3_nt: TGTGCCAGCAGCCGACCAGGGGGCGCGAACTATGGCTACACCTTC
d_call: TRBD2; v_call: TRBV28; clone_size: -; j_call: TRBJ2-1; cdr3_aa: CASSFRGTSGINEQFF; cdr3_nt: TGTGCCAGCAGTTTTAGGGGGACTAGCGGGATAAATGAGCAGTTCTTC
d_call: TRBD2; v_call: TRBV5-1; clone_size: -; j_call: TRBJ2-1; cdr3_aa: CASSSGLAVVGHEQFF; cdr3_nt: TGCGCCAGCAGCTCGGGACTAGCGGTTGTCGGCCATGAGCAGTTCTTC